A selection of T cell receptor beta chains follows, all from one sample in a study of T cells after yellow fever vaccination. From the 5' RACE reads, TCRdb called clonotypes with MiXCR, one entry per CDR3 protein. This sample carries fewer than 400,000 distinct CDR3 sequences, 9.5% to 12% of them seen once, and the ten largest clones take approximately 3%. Sequencing was performed on CD4+ T cells sorted from PBMCs, taken 45 days after the yellow fever booster vaccination. The receptors come from a man aged 18 to 29 who received the YFV17D yellow fever vaccine. CDR3s include the opening cysteine and the closing phenylalanine or tryptophan. The D gene is left open where the match is weak. Clone sizes are given selectively: once, few, many, or a class where the clone is expanded.

clone size	J gene	V gene	D gene	CDR3 DNA	CDR3 protein
many	TRBJ1-5	TRBV10-3	NA	TGTGCCATCAGTGAGTCGTACAGGCGGATTTCCAATCAGCCCCAGCATTTT	CAISESYRRISNQPQHF
NA	TRBJ1-1	TRBV6-2/TRBV6-3	NA	TGTGCCAGCACCCCTCTCAGGGAAAAAACTGAAGCTTTCTTT	CASTPLREKTEAFF
NA	TRBJ1-1	TRBV6-5	NA	TGTGCCAGCAGCCCCCCTGGGGGCGACGAAGCTTTCTTT	CASSPPGGDEAFF
few	TRBJ2-1	TRBV6-2/TRBV6-3	TRBD2	TGTGCCAGCAGTAAACTAGCGGGGCAGAATGAGCAGTTCTTC	CASSKLAGQNEQFF
NA	TRBJ2-4	TRBV7-9	NA	TGTGCCAGCAGCCCCAACGGGAAAAACATTCAGTACTTC	CASSPNGKNIQYF
NA	TRBJ1-2	TRBV12-3/TRBV12-4	NA	TGTGCCAGCAGTTTTTATAGTAGGGCTGGCTACACCTTC	CASSFYSRAGYTF
NA	TRBJ2-2	TRBV18	NA	TGTGCCAGCTCACCACCGATTGGAGCAGCGAACACCGGGGAGCTGTTTTTT	CASSPPIGAANTGELFF
NA	TRBJ2-1	TRBV20-1	TRBD2	TGCAGTGCTACCATAGCGGGAGCCAATGAGCAGTTCTTC	CSATIAGANEQFF
NA	TRBJ2-3	TRBV30	NA	TGTGCCTGGGCGGCAGGCTTAGATACGCAGTATTTT	CAWAAGLDTQYF
NA	TRBJ2-5	TRBV5-4	TRBD1	TGTGCCAGCAGCCCCCGACAGGGAGTGGGGGAGACCCAGTACTTC	CASSPRQGVGETQYF
few	TRBJ1-1	TRBV5-1	NA	TGCGCCAGCCTTGAAAGGGGTGGGGGCTACACTGAAGCTTTCTTT	CASLERGGGYTEAFF
few	TRBJ1-5	TRBV6-2/TRBV6-3	TRBD1	TGTGCCAGCAGTTACGGGACAGGCGAGGGCTATAGCAATCAGCCCCAGCATTTT	CASSYGTGEGYSNQPQHF
NA	TRBJ1-5	TRBV4-3	TRBD1	TGCGCCAGCAGCCAAGAACCACAGGGGATTGGCAATCAGCCCCAGCATTTT	CASSQEPQGIGNQPQHF
many	TRBJ2-5	TRBV18	NA	TGTGCCAGCTCACCACCCGATACCGGTGGGGAGACCCAGTACTTC	CASSPPDTGGETQYF
NA	TRBJ2-4	TRBV28	NA	TGTGCCACCAGGGGGGGCTCCTCTGTTGTGGACATTCAGTACTTC	CATRGGSSVVDIQYF
few	TRBJ2-7	TRBV4-1	TRBD2	TGCGCCAGCAGCAACAGCGGGGGCCTCCGCTCCTACGAGCAGTACTTC	CASSNSGGLRSYEQYF
NA	TRBJ2-3	TRBV9	TRBD2	TGTGCCAGCAGCGTAGAAGCGGGGGTGCAGTATTTT	CASSVEAGVQYF
few	TRBJ1-3	TRBV5-1	NA	TGCGCCAGCAGCTACATCGAAGGAGACACCATATATTTT	CASSYIEGDTIYF
NA	TRBJ2-5	TRBV11-2	NA	TGTGCCAGCGGGGAGCAAGAGACCCAGTACTTC	CASGEQETQYF
NA	TRBJ2-5	TRBV29-1	NA	TGCAGCGTTGAAGCGACCAGGGTCACGGGTCAAGAGACCCAGTACTTC	CSVEATRVTGQETQYF
few	TRBJ2-5	TRBV15	NA	TGTGCCACCAGCATCCCCGGTGCAGCAGGGGAGACCCAGTACTTC	CATSIPGAAGETQYF
few	TRBJ2-3	TRBV7-9	TRBD1	TGTGCCAGCAGCGCCGGGACAGGTAGCACAGATACGCAGTATTTT	CASSAGTGSTDTQYF
NA	TRBJ1-1	TRBV11-2	TRBD1	TGTGCCAGCAGCTACACTTACAGGGGGGACACTGAAGCTTTCTTT	CASSYTYRGDTEAFF
few	TRBJ1-2	TRBV2	NA	TGTGCCAGCAACCCCGGGACCACGGGGGGCTACACCTTC	CASNPGTTGGYTF
many	TRBJ2-3	TRBV4-1	TRBD2	TGCGCCAGCAGCGGGAGCGGGGGGCGCACAGATACGCAGTATTTT	CASSGSGGRTDTQYF
NA	TRBJ1-5	TRBV6-6	TRBD1	TGTGCCAGCAGTGCGGGACAGGCCCCTTATAGCAATCAGCCCCAGCATTTT	CASSAGQAPYSNQPQHF
many	TRBJ2-6	TRBV5-1	NA	TGCGCCAGCAGCTTGGGACCCCTCTCTGGGGCCAACGTCCTGACTTTC	CASSLGPLSGANVLTF
many	TRBJ2-7	TRBV12-3/TRBV12-4	NA	TGTGCCAGCAGTTTTGGGGGGACCTACGAGCAGTACTTC	CASSFGGTYEQYF
NA	TRBJ1-4	TRBV5-1	TRBD1	TGCGCCAGCAGCCGCCATGCGGACAGGGGGACTAATGAAAAACTGTTTTTT	CASSRHADRGTNEKLFF
NA	TRBJ2-3	TRBV11-2	NA	TGTGCCAGCAGCTCGATTTACACAGATACGCAGTATTTT	CASSSIYTDTQYF
NA	TRBJ1-4	TRBV9	TRBD1	TGTGCCAGCAGCGTAGCGGGAGGGGGCGGTGAAAAACTGTTTTTT	CASSVAGGGGEKLFF
few	TRBJ1-1	TRBV11-2	NA	TGTGCCAGCAGCTTGGAACCCCTAGGAGAATCTGAAGCTTTCTTT	CASSLEPLGESEAFF
NA	TRBJ1-1	TRBV7-3	NA	TGTGCCAGCAGCTTCGGACCGCAGGGTACTGAAGCTTTCTTT	CASSFGPQGTEAFF
NA	TRBJ2-7	TRBV4-1	TRBD2	TGCGCCAGCAGCCGCGTCATGCTAGCGGGAGGCGTCACCTACGAGCAGTACTTC	CASSRVMLAGGVTYEQYF
many	TRBJ2-2	TRBV7-9	NA	TGTGCCAGCAGCCGGCGGGGCGGGGAGCTGTTTTTT	CASSRRGGELFF
many	TRBJ2-3	TRBV7-6	NA	TGTGCCAGCAGCTTAGAGCGGGGCACAGATACGCAGTATTTT	CASSLERGTDTQYF
few	TRBJ2-7	TRBV6-2/TRBV6-3	TRBD1	TGTGCCAGCACCCACAGGGGAACTTACGAGCAGTACTTC	CASTHRGTYEQYF
few	TRBJ1-5	TRBV7-2	TRBD1	TGTGCCAGCAGCCAAAATCCAGGGACAGTTAGCAATCAGCCCCAGCATTTT	CASSQNPGTVSNQPQHF
few	TRBJ1-2	TRBV5-1	TRBD1	TGCGCCAGCAGCCACAACGGACAGGGAGCAGGTGGCTACACCTTC	CASSHNGQGAGGYTF
NA	TRBJ2-2	TRBV3-1	NA	TGTGCCAGCAGCCAAGCCGGGGGAGACACCGGGGAGCTGTTTTTT	CASSQAGGDTGELFF
few	TRBJ2-3	TRBV7-2	TRBD2	TGTGCCAGCAGCGAAGCGGGGGATAGCACAGATACGCAGTATTTT	CASSEAGDSTDTQYF
few	TRBJ1-2	TRBV7-2	TRBD1	TGTGCCAGCAGCTTAACAGGGGGCGGGTATGGCTACACCTTC	CASSLTGGGYGYTF
NA	TRBJ2-6	TRBV6-4	NA	TGTGCCAGCAGTCCGGGGACCTCCTCTGGGGCCAACGTCCTGACTTTC	CASSPGTSSGANVLTF